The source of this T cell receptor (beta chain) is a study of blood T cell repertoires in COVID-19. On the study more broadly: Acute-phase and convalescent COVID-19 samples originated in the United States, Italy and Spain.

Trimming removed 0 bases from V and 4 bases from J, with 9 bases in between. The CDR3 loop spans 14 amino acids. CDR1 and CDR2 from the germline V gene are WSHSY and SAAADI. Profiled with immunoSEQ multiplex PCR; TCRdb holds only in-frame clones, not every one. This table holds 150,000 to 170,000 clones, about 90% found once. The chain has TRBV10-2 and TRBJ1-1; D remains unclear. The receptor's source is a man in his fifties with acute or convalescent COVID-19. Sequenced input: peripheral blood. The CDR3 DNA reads TGCGCCAGCAGTGAGTCGAGGGTGGTCACTGAAGCTTTCTTT. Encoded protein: CASSESRVVTEAFF.